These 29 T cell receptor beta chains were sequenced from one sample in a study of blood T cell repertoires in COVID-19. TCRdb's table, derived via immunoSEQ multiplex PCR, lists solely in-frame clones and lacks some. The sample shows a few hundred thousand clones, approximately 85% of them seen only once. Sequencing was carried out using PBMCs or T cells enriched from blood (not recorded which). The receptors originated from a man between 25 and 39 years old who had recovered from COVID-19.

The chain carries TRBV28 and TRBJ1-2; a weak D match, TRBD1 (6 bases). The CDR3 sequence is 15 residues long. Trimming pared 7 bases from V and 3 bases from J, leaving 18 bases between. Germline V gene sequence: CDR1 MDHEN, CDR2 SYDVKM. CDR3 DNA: TGTGCCAGCACAGGGGCAATGTTGGCGTACTATGGCTACACCTTC. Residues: CASTGAMLAYYGYTF.

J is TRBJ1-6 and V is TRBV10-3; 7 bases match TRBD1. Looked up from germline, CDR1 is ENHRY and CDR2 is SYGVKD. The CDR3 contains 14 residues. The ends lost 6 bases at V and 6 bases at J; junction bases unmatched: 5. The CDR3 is CAISGGQINSPLHF. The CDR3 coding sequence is TGTGCCATCAGCGGGGGACAGATTAATTCACCCCTCCACTTT.

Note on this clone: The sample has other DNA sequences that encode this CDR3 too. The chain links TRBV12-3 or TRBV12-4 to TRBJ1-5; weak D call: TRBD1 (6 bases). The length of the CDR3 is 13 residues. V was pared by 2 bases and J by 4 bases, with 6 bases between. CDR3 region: CASSLQGNQPQHF. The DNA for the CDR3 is TGTGCCAGCAGTTTACAGGGGAATCAGCCCCAGCATTTT.

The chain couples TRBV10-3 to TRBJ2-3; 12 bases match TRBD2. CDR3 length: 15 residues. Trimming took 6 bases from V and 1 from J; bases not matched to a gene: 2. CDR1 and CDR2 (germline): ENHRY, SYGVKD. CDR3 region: CAIRRTSGGTDTQYF. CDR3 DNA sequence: TGTGCCATCAGGAGGACTAGCGGGGGCACAGATACGCAGTATTTT.

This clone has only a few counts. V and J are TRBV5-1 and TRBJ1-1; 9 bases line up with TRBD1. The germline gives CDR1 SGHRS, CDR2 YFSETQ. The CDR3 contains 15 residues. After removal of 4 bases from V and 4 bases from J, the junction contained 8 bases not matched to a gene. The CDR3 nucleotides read TGCGCCAGCAGCCGGACAGGGGATGGTTCCACTGAAGCTTTCTTT. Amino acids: CASSRTGDGSTEAFF. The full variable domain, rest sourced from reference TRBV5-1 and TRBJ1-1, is KAGVTQTPRYLIKTRGQQVTLSCSPISGHRSVSWYQQTPGQGLQFLFEYFSETQRNKGNFPGRFSGRQFSNSRSEMNVSTLELGDSALYLCASSRTGDGSTEAFFGQGTRLTVV.

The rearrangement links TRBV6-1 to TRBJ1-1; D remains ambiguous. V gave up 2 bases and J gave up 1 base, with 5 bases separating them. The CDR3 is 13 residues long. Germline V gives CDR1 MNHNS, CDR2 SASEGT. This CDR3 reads CASSELRNTEAFF. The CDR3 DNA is TGTGCCAGCAGTGAACTGCGGAACACTGAAGCTTTCTTT.

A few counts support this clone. In nucleotides, the CDR3 is TGTGCCAGCAGTTTGTATAAGAACAGGGTGAGCTCCTACGAGCAGTACTTC. This codes for CASSLYKNRVSSYEQYF. The chain employs TRBV27 and TRBJ2-7; possibly TRBD1 for D (6 bases). V dropped 3 bases and J dropped 0 bases, with 18 bases sitting between them. Germline V lookup: CDR1 MNHEY, CDR2 SMNVEV (reference sequence). The CDR3 covers 17 residues.

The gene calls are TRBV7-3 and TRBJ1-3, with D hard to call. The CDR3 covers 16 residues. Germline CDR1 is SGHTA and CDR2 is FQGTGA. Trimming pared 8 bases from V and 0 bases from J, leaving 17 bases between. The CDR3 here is CASYPNPPSSGNTIYF. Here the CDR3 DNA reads TGTGCCAGCTATCCCAACCCCCCGAGCTCTGGAAACACCATATATTTT.

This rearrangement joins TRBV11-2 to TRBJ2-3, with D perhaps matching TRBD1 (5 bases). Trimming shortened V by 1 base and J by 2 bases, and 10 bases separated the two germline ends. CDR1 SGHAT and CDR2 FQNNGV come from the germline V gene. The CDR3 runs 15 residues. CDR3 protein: CASSLGAGFTDTQYF. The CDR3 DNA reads TGTGCCAGCAGCTTAGGAGCAGGGTTCACAGATACGCAGTATTTT.

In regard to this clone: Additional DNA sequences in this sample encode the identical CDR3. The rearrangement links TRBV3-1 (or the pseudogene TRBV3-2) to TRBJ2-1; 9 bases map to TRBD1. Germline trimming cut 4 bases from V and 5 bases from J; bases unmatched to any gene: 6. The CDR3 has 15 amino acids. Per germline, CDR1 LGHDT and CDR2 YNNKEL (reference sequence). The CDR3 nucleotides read TGTGCCAGCAGCCTAGGGACAGGGAAGAACAATGAGCAGTTCTTC. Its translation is CASSLGTGKNNEQFF.

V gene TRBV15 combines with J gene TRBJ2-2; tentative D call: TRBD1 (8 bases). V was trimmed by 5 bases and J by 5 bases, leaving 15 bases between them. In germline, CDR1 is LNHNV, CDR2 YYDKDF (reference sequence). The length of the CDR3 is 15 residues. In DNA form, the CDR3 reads TGTGCCACCAGCGGGGGGGACAGGTCGACCGGGGAGCTGTTTTTT. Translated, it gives CATSGGDRSTGELFF.

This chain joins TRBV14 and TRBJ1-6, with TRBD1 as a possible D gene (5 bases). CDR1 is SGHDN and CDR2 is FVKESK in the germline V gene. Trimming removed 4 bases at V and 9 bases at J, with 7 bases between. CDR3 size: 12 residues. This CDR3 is CASSPGGSPLHF. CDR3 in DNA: TGTGCCAGCAGCCCGGGGGGTTCACCCCTCCACTTT.

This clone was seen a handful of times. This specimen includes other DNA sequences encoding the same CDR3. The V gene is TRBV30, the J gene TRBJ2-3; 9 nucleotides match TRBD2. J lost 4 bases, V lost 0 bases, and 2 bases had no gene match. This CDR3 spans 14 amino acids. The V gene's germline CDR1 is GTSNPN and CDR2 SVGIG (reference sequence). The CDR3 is CAWSVGGGADTQYF. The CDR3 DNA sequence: TGTGCCTGGAGTGTAGGCGGGGGGGCAGATACGCAGTATTTT.

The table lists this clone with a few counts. The CDR3 DNA follows: TGTGCCAGCAGCAAAGAGGAAGGGACTAGCGGTATTTACAATGAGCAGTTCTTC. Its protein product is CASSKEEGTSGIYNEQFF. The chain recombines TRBV21-1 with TRBJ2-1; the D segment call TRBD2 is taken from the table without a DNA check. TRBV21-1 is a pseudogene segment. The CDR3 runs 18 residues.

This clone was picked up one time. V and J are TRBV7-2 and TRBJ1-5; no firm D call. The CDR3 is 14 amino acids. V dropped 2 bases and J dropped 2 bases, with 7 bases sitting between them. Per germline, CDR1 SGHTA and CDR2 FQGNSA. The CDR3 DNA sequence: TGTGCCAGCAGCTTAATGGGAGGCAATCAGCCCCAGCATTTT. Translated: CASSLMGGNQPQHF.

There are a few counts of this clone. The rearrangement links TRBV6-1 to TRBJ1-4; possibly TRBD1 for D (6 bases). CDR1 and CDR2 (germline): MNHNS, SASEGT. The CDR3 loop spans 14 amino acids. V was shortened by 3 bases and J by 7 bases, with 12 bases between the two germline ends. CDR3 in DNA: TGTGCCAGCAGTGACCGGACAGTACTTGAAAAACTGTTTTTT. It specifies CASSDRTVLEKLFF.

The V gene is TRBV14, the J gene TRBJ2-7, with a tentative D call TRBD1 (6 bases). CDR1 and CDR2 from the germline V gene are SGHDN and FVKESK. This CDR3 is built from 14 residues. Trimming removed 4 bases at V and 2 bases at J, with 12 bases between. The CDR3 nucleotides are TGTGCCAGCAGCCCCTACAGGGCCACCTACGAGCAGTACTTC. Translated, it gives CASSPYRATYEQYF.

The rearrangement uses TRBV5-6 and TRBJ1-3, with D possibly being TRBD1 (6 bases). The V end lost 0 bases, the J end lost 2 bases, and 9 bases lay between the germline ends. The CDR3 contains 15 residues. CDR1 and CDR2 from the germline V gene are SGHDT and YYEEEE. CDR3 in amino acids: CASSLGQATGNTIYF. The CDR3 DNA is TGTGCCAGCAGCTTGGGACAGGCGACTGGAAACACCATATATTTT.

The CDR3 bases are TGTGCCAGCAGCGTAGCTCCGCAGGGTGGTTACGAGCAGTACTTC. It codes for CASSVAPQGGYEQYF. V gene TRBV9 combines with J gene TRBJ2-7; D might be TRBD1 (5 bases). The CDR3 runs to 15 residues. Trimming cost V 0 bases and J 4 bases, with 14 bases left between them. Germline CDR1 and CDR2: SGDLS and YYNGEE.

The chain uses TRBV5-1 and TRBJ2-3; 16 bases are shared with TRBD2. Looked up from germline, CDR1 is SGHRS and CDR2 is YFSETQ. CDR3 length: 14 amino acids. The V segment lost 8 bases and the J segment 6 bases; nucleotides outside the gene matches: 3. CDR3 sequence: CASGTSGGADTQYF. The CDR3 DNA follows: TGCGCCAGTGGGACTAGCGGGGGGGCCGATACGCAGTATTTT.

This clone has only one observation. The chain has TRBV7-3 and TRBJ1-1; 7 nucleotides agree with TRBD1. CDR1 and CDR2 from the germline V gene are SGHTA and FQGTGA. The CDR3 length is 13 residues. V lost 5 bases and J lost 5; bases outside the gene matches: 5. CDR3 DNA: TGTGCCAGCAGCATCTCAGGGGGAACTGAAGCTTTCTTT. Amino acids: CASSISGGTEAFF.

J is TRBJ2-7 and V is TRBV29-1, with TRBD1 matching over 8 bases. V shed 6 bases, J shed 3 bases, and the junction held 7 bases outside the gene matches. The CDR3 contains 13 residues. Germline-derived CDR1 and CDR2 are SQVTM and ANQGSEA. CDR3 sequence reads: CSVKGTGLYEQYF. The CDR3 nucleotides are TGCAGCGTGAAAGGGACAGGACTCTACGAGCAGTACTTC.

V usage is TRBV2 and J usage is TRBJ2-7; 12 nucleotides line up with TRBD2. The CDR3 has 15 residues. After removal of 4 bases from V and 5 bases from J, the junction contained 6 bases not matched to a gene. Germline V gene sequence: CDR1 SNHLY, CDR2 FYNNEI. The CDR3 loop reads CASSATSGGLHEQYF. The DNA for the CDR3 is TGTGCCAGCAGTGCCACTAGCGGGGGGCTCCACGAGCAGTACTTC.

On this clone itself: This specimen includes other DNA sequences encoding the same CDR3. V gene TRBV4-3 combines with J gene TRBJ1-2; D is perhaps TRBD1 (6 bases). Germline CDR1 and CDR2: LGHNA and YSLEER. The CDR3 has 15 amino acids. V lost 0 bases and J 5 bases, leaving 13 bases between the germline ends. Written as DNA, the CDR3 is TGCGCCAGCAGCCAAGACAGGGGCCGAGGGTATGGCTACACCTTC. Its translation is CASSQDRGRGYGYTF.

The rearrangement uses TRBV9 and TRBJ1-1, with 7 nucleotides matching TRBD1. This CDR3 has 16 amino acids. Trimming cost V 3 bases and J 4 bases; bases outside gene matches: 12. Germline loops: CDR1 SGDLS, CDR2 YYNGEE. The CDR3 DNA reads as TGTGCCAGCAGCGCCGGGGCAGGGACAGAGGGCACTGAAGCTTTCTTT. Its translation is CASSAGAGTEGTEAFF. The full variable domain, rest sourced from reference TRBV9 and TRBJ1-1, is DSGVTQTPKHLITATGQRVTLRCSPRSGDLSVYWYQQSLDQGLQFLIQYYNGEERAKGNILERFSAQQFPDLHSELNLSSLELGDSALYFCASSAGAGTEGTEAFFGQGTRLTVV.

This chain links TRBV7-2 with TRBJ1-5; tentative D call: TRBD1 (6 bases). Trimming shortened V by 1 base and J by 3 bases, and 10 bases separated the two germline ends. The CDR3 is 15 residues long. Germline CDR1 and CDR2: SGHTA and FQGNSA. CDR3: CASSLGGGHNQPQHF. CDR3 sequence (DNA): TGTGCCAGCAGCTTAGGCGGGGGGCACAATCAGCCCCAGCATTTT.

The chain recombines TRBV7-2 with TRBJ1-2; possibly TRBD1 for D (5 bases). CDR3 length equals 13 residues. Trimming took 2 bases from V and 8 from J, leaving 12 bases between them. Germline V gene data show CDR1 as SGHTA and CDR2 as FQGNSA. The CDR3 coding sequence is TGTGCCAGCAGCTTAAAGTCAGGGTGGGGCTACACCTTC. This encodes CASSLKSGWGYTF.

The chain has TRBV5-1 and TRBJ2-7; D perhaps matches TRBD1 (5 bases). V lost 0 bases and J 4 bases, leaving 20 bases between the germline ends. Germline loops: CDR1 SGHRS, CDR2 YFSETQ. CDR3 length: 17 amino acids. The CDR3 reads CASSLASEGVTSYEQYF. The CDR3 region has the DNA TGCGCCAGCAGCTTGGCCTCCGAAGGGGTAACCTCATACGAGCAGTACTTC. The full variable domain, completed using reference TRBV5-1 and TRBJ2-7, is KAGVTQTPRYLIKTRGQQVTLSCSPISGHRSVSWYQQTPGQGLQFLFEYFSETQRNKGNFPGRFSGRQFSNSRSEMNVSTLELGDSALYLCASSLASEGVTSYEQYFGPGTRLTVT.

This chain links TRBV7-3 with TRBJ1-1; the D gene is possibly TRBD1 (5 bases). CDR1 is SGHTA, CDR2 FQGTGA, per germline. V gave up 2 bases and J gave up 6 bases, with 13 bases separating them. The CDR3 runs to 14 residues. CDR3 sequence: CASSLGSQGSEAFF. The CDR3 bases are TGTGCCAGCAGCTTAGGTAGTCAGGGCTCTGAAGCTTTCTTT.